Following are 16 T cell receptor beta chains from one sample sequenced in a study of OX40 agonist ivuxolimab in advanced cancers. Sequencing was performed with immunoSEQ multiplex PCR; in TCRdb, only in-frame clones are kept and a portion is missing. The repertoire holds fewer than 40,000 clones, with roughly 87% as singletons. The starting material was CD4+ or CD8+ T cells sorted from blood, obtained in a trial of the OX40 agonist ivuxolimab. The receptors come from an adult with an advanced solid tumor such as melanoma, head and neck, liver or kidney cancer.

This clone came up a few times. The chain has TRBV10-2 and TRBJ2-7; possibly TRBD1 for D (7 bases). V was pared by 7 bases and J by 6 bases, with 16 bases between. The CDR3 covers 13 residues. CDR1 and CDR2 from the germline V gene are WSHSY and SAAADI. Here the CDR3 reads CASILTQGGEQYF. DNA for the CDR3: TGCGCCAGCATTCTTACCCAGGGGGGCGAGCAGTACTTC.

The J gene is TRBJ1-1, the V gene TRBV19, with a weak D call TRBD1 (6 bases). Germline-derived CDR1 and CDR2 are LNHDA and SQIVND (reference sequence). The CDR3 runs to 12 residues. The germline V and J ends were trimmed by 1 base and 8 bases, with 8 bases remaining between them. DNA of the CDR3: TGTGCCAGTAGTATAGGTGACAGGGAAGCTTTCTTT. Translating gives CASSIGDREAFF.

The chain couples TRBV29-1 to TRBJ2-7, with TRBD2 as a possible D gene (6 bases). The CDR3 sequence is 13 residues long. The V and J ends lost 4 bases and 2 bases respectively, with 12 bases between them. Germline V lookup: CDR1 SQVTM, CDR2 ANQGSEA. CDR3 residues: CSVVGGSTYEQYF. The CDR3, as DNA: TGCAGCGTTGTGGGGGGTTCAACCTACGAGCAGTACTTC.

V usage is TRBV4-1 and J usage is TRBJ1-1; D is unresolved. The germline V and J ends were trimmed by 2 bases and 3 bases, with 13 bases remaining between them. Germline loops: CDR1 MGHRA, CDR2 YSYEKL. The CDR3 runs to 15 residues. The CDR3: CASSQTQAFHTEAFF. In nucleotides, the CDR3 is TGCGCCAGCAGCCAAACTCAGGCCTTCCACACTGAAGCTTTCTTT.

This chain joins TRBV21-1 and TRBJ2-1; the D call TRBD2 from the table was never checked on the DNA. TRBV21-1 is a known pseudogene. This CDR3 is built from 16 residues. The CDR3 nucleotides read TGTGCCAGCAGCTCAAGGACTAGCGGGGTTCACAATGAGCAGTTCTTC. It specifies CASSSRTSGVHNEQFF.

The chain uses TRBV9 and TRBJ2-3; 9 nucleotides align to TRBD2. Germline assignment: CDR1 SGDLS and CDR2 YYNGEE. Trimming cost V 0 bases and J 5 bases; bases outside gene matches: 16. This CDR3 comprises 19 residues. The CDR3 is CASSVAEDIGGGAGDTQYF. The CDR3 nucleotides read TGTGCCAGCAGCGTAGCTGAGGATATCGGCGGGGGGGCCGGAGATACGCAGTATTTT. Together with reference TRBV9 and TRBJ2-3, the CDR3 gives the full variable domain: DSGVTQTPKHLITATGQRVTLRCSPRSGDLSVYWYQQSLDQGLQFLIQYYNGEERAKGNILERFSAQQFPDLHSELNLSSLELGDSALYFCASSVAEDIGGGAGDTQYFGPGTRLTVL.

V gene TRBV19 combines with J gene TRBJ2-7; perhaps TRBD1 as D (6 bases). This CDR3 has 15 residues. Trimming shortened V by 5 bases and J by 2 bases, and 16 bases separated the two germline ends. CDR1 is LNHDA and CDR2 is SQIVND in the germline V gene (reference sequence). The CDR3 loop reads CASSAETGYAYEQYF. In nucleotides, the CDR3 is TGTGCCAGTAGTGCAGAGACAGGTTATGCCTACGAGCAGTACTTC.

The chain uses TRBV7-8 and TRBJ2-7; weak D call: TRBD1 (5 bases). Germline V gives CDR1 SGHVS, CDR2 FQNEAQ. The CDR3 spans 15 residues. Trimming took off 0 bases at V and 5 bases at J, with 14 bases between the two ends. CDR3 sequence: CASSLASGLGDEQYF. Here the CDR3 DNA reads TGTGCCAGCAGCTTAGCTTCAGGGTTAGGAGACGAGCAGTACTTC.

The CDR3 protein is CASSPGTGGGNQPQHF. The CDR3 bases are TGTGCCAGCAGCCCGGGGACAGGGGGGGGCAATCAGCCCCAGCATTTT. The rearrangement links TRBV11-2 to TRBJ1-5, with 11 bases fitting TRBD1. The V segment lost 5 bases and the J segment 2 bases; nucleotides outside the gene matches: 5. CDR1 is SGHAT and CDR2 is FQNNGV in the germline V gene. The CDR3 sequence is 16 residues long.

The chain carries TRBV5-4 and TRBJ2-6; tentatively, D is TRBD1 (5 bases). CDR3 length equals 17 residues. Trimming cost V 2 bases and J 0 bases, with 12 bases left between them. Looked up from germline, CDR1 is SGHNT and CDR2 is YYREEE (reference sequence). The CDR3, as DNA: TGTGCCAGCAGCTTTTTAGACAGCCCCTCTGGGGCCAACGTCCTGACTTTC. The encoded protein is CASSFLDSPSGANVLTF. The complete variable domain, with remaining parts taken from reference TRBV5-4 and TRBJ2-6, reads ETGVTQSPTHLIKTRGQQVTLRCSSQSGHNTVSWYQQALGQGPQFIFQYYREEENGRGNFPPRFSGLQFPNYSSELNVNALELDDSALYLCASSFLDSPSGANVLTFGAGSRLTVL.

This chain connects TRBV7-9 to TRBJ2-3, with a weak D call TRBD2 (7 bases). V was cut by 4 bases and J by 7 bases, with 21 bases left in between. The length of the CDR3 is 16 residues. The V gene's germline CDR1 is SEHNR and CDR2 FQNEAQ (reference sequence). This CDR3 reads CASSSEGGGASYTQYF. Written as DNA, the CDR3 is TGTGCCAGCAGCTCGGAGGGTGGGGGGGCCTCTTATACGCAGTATTTT.

This rearrangement joins TRBV10-2 to TRBJ2-7; either TRBD1 or TRBD2 may supply D (7 bases each). Germline assignment: CDR1 WSHSY and CDR2 SAAADI. The ends were cut back, 3 bases at V and 6 bases at J, with 18 bases in the middle. The CDR3 loop spans 15 amino acids. The CDR3 sequence: CASSELPGGESEQYF. In DNA, the CDR3 is TGCGCCAGCAGTGAACTACCAGGGGGGGAAAGCGAGCAGTACTTC.

The CDR3 region is CASSPRPSGGTDTQYF. The DNA for the CDR3 is TGTGCCAGCTCACCCCGCCCTAGCGGGGGGACAGATACGCAGTATTTT. The V call is TRBV18, the J call TRBJ2-3; TRBD2 agrees at 11 bases. Germline V CDR1 and CDR2: KGHSH, LQKENI. CDR3 length equals 16 residues. Trimming at V came to 3 bases and at J to 3 bases, leaving 5 bases not matched to a gene.

This clone appeared once. The genes are TRBV7-9 and TRBJ2-7; the D gene is possibly TRBD1 (6 bases). Germline loops: CDR1 SEHNR, CDR2 FQNEAQ (reference sequence). Trimming took off 5 bases at V and 0 bases at J, with 11 bases between the two ends. The CDR3 is 14 amino acids. This chain's CDR3 is CASSPTGISYEQYF. In DNA, the CDR3 is TGTGCCAGCAGCCCCACAGGGATCTCCTACGAGCAGTACTTC.

V and J are TRBV30 and TRBJ2-3; TRBD2 matches 10 bases. The J segment lost 4 bases and the V segment lost 2 bases, leaving 12 bases of the junction unmatched. Germline assignment: CDR1 GTSNPN and CDR2 SVGIG (reference sequence). The CDR3 consists of 17 residues. The DNA for the CDR3 is TGTGCCTGGAGTTCCTTGGAGCGGGGGGGCTTCCCAGATACGCAGTATTTT. Its translation is CAWSSLERGGFPDTQYF.

The chain carries TRBV7-9 and TRBJ2-7, with D uncertain. V lost 1 base and J lost 7, with 8 bases in between. The CDR3 loop spans 12 amino acids. Germline CDR1 is SEHNR and CDR2 is FQNEAQ (reference sequence). This CDR3 is CASSLGGSEQYF. DNA of the CDR3: TGTGCCAGCAGCTTAGGGGGTAGTGAGCAGTACTTC.